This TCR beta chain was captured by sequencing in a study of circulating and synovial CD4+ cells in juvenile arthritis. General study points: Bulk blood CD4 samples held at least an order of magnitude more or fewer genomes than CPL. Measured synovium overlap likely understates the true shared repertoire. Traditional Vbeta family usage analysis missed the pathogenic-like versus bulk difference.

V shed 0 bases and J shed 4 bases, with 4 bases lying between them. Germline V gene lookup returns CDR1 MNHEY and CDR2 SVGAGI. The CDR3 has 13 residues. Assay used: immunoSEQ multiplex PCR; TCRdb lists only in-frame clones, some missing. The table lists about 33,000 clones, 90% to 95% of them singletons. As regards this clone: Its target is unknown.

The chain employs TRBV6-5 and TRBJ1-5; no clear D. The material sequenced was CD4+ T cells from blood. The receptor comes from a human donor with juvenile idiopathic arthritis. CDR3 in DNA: TGTGCCAGCAGTTACTCCTTAAATCAGCCCCAGCATTTT. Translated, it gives CASSYSLNQPQHF.